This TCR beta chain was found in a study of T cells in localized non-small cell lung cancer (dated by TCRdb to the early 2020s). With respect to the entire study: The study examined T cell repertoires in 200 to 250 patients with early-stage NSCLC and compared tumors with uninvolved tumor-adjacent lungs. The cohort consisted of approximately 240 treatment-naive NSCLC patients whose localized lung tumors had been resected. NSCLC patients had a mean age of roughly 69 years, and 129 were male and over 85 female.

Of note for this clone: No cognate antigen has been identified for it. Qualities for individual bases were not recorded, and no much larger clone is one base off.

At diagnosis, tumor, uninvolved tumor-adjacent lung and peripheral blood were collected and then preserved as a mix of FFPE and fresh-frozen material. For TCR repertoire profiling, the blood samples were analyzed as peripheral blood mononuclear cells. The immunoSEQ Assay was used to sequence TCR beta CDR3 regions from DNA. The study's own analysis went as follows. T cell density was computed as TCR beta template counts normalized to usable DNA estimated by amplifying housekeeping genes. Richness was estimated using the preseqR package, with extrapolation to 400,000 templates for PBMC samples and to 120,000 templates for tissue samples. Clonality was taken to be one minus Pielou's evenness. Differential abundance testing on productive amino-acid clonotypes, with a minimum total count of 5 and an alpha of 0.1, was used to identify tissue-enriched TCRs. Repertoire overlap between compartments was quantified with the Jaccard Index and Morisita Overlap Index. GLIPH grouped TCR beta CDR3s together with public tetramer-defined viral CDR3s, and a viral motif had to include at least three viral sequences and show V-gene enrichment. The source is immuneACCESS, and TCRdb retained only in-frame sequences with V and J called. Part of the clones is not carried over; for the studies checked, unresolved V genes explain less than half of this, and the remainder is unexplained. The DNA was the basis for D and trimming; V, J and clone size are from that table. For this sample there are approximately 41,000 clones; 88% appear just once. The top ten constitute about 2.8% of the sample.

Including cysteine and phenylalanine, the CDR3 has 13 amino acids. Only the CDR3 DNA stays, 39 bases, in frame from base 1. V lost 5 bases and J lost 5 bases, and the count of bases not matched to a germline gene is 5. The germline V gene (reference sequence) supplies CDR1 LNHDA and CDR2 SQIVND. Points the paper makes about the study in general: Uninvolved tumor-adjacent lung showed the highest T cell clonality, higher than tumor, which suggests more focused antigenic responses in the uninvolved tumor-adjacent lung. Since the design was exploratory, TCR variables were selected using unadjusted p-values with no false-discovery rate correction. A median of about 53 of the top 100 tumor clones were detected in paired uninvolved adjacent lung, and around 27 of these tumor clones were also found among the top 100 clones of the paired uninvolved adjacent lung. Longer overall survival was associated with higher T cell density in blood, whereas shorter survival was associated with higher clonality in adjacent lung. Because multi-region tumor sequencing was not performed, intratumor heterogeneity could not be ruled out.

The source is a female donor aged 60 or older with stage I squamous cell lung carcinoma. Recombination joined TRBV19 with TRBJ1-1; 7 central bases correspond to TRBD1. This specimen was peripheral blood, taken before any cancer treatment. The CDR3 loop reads CASSSNRGTEAFF. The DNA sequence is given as TGTGCCAGTAGTTCGAACAGGGGTACTGAAGCTTTCTTT.